This T cell receptor beta chain was obtained from a study of blood T cell repertoires in COVID-19. This CDR3 region has 16 residues. Germline V lookup: CDR1 MGHRA, CDR2 YSYEKL. J lost 2 bases, V lost 4 bases, and 7 bases had no gene match. Method: immunoSEQ multiplex PCR; TCRdb's copy keeps in-frame clones and lacks some. Among about 220,000 clones listed, approximately 90% were seen once. The specimen was PBMCs or T cells enriched from blood (not recorded which). The origin of this receptor is a woman in her twenties or thirties who had recovered from COVID-19. The chain carries TRBV4-1 and TRBJ2-3; TRBD2 agrees at 9 bases. CDR3 nucleotide sequence: TGCGCCAGCAGCCCGGGGACTAGCAGAATCACAGATACGCAGTATTTT. Its protein product is CASSPGTSRITDTQYF.